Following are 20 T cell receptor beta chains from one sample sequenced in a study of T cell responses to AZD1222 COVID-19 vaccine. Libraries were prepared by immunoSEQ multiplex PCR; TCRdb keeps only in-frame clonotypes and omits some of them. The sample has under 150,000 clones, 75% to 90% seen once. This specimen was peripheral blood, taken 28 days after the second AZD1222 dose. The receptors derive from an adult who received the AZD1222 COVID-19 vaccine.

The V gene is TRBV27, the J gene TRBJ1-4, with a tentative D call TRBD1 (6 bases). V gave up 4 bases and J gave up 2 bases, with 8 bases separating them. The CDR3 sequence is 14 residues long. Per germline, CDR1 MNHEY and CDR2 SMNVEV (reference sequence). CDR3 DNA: TGTGCCAGCAGTTGGGGGCCTACTAATGAAAAACTGTTTTTT. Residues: CASSWGPTNEKLFF.

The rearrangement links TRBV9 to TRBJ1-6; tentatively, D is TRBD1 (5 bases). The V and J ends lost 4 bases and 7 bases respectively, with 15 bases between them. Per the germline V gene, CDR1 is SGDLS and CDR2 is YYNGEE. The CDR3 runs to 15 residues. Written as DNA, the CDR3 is TGTGCCAGCAGCTTCCACCAGGGAGCCAATTCACCCCTCCACTTT. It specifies CASSFHQGANSPLHF. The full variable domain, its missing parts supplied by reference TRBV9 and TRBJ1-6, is DSGVTQTPKHLITATGQRVTLRCSPRSGDLSVYWYQQSLDQGLQFLIQYYNGEERAKGNILERFSAQQFPDLHSELNLSSLELGDSALYFCASSFHQGANSPLHFGNGTRLTVT.

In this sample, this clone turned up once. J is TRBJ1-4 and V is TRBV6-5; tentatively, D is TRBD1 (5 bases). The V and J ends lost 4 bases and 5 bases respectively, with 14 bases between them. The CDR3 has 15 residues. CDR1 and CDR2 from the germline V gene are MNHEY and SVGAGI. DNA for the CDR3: TGTGCCAGCAGTTCTGAGCAGGGACGGAATGAAAAACTGTTTTTT. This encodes CASSSEQGRNEKLFF.

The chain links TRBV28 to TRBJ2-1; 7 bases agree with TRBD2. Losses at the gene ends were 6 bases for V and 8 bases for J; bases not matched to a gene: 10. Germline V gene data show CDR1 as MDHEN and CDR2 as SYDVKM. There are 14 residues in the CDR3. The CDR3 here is CASRYAGARDEQFF. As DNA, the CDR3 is TGTGCCAGCAGGTATGCGGGAGCGAGGGATGAGCAGTTCTTC.

This CDR3 reads CASKVEGNTEAFF. Written as DNA, the CDR3 is TGTGCCAGCAAAGTCGAAGGGAACACTGAAGCTTTCTTT. The chain is built from TRBV7-3 and TRBJ1-1; D is unclear. Germline values: CDR1 SGHTA, CDR2 FQGTGA. The CDR3 totals 13 residues. V lost 7 bases, J lost 1 base, and 10 bases lay in between.

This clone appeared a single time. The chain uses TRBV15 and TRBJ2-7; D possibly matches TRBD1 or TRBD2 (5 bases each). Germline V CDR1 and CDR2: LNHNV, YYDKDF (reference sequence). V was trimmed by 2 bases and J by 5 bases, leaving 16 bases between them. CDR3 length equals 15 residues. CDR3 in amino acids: CATSRQGLRGDEQYF. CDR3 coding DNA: TGTGCCACCAGCAGACAGGGTCTTCGAGGGGACGAGCAGTACTTC.

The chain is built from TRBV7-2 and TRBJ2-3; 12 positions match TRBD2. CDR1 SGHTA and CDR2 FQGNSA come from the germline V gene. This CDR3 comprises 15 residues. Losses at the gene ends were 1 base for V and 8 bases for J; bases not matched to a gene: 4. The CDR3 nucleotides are TGTGCCAGCAGCTTAGTAGCTAGCGGGGGGGCTACGCAGTATTTT. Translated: CASSLVASGGATQYF.

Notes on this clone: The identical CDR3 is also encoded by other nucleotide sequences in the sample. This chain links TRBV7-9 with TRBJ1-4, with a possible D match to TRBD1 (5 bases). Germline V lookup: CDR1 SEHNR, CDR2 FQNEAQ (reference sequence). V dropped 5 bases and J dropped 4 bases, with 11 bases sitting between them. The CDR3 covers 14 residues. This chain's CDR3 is CASSPGRSNEKLFF. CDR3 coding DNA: TGTGCCAGCAGCCCAGGGAGGAGTAATGAAAAACTGTTTTTT.

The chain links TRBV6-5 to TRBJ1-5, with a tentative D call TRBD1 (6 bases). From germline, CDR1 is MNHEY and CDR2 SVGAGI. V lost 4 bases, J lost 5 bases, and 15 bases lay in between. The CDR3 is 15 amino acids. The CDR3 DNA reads TGTGCCAGCAGTTTACCGCGGCAGGGGTATCAGCCCCAGCATTTT. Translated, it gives CASSLPRQGYQPQHF.

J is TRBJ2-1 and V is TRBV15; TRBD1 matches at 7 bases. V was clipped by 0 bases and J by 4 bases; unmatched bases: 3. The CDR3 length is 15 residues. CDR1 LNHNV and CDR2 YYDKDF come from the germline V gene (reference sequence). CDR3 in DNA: TGTGCCACCAGCAGAGAAAACAGGGGATACAATGAGCAGTTCTTC. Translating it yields CATSRENRGYNEQFF.

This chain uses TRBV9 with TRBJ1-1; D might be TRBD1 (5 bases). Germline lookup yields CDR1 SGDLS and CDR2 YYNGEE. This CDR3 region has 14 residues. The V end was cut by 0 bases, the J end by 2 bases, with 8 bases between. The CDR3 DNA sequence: TGTGCCAGCAGCGTAGAGGACACAAACACTGAAGCTTTCTTT. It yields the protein CASSVEDTNTEAFF. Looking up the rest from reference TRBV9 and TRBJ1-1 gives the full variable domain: DSGVTQTPKHLITATGQRVTLRCSPRSGDLSVYWYQQSLDQGLQFLIQYYNGEERAKGNILERFSAQQFPDLHSELNLSSLELGDSALYFCASSVEDTNTEAFFGQGTRLTVV.

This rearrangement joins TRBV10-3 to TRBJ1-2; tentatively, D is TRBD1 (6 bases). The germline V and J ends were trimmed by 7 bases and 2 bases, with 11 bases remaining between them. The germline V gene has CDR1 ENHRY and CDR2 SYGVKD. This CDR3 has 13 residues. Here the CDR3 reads CAITGGRNYGYTF. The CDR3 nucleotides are TGTGCCATCACTGGGGGCAGGAACTATGGCTACACCTTC.

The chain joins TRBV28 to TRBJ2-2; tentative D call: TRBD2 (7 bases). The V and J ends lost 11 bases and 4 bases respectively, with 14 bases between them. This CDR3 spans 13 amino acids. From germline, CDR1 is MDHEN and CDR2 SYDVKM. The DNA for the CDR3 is TGTGCCGTGGGGGGGGCATCCACCGGGGAGCTGTTTTTT. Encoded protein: CAVGGASTGELFF.

CDR3 DNA: TGTGCCAGCAGTTACTCGAGAGTAAACAATGAGCAGTTCTTC. This translates into CASSYSRVNNEQFF. The J gene is TRBJ2-1, the V gene TRBV6-2 or TRBV6-3; D gene ambiguous. The ends were cut back, 0 bases at V and 5 bases at J, with 8 bases in the middle. The CDR3 loop spans 14 amino acids. CDR1 and CDR2 (germline): MNHEY, SVGEGT.

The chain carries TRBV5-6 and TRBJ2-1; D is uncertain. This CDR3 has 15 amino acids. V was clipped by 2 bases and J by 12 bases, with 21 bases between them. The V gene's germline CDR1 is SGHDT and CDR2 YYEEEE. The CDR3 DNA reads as TGTGCCAGCAGCTTTTCGATGCAGACTTACATGGTGCAGTTCTTC. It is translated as CASSFSMQTYMVQFF.

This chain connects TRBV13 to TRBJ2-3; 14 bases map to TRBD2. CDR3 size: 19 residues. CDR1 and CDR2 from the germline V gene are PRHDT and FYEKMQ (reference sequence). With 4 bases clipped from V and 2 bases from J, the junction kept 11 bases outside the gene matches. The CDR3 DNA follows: TGTGCCAGCAGCTCCCCGGGACTAGCGGGGGAGACGTACACAGATACGCAGTATTTT. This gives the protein CASSSPGLAGETYTDTQYF. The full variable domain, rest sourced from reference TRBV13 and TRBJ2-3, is AAGVIQSPRHLIKEKRETATLKCYPIPRHDTVYWYQQGPGQDPQFLISFYEKMQSDKGSIPDRFSAQQFSDYHSELNMSSLELGDSALYFCASSSPGLAGETYTDTQYFGPGTRLTVL.

The CDR3 loop is CASSYRQGLTDTQYF. The DNA for the CDR3 is TGTGCCAGCAGCTATCGACAGGGACTCACAGATACGCAGTATTTT. This chain uses TRBV3-1 (or the pseudogene TRBV3-2) with TRBJ2-3; the D gene is possibly TRBD1 (7 bases). Germline V gene data show CDR1 as LGHDT and CDR2 as YNNKEL (reference sequence). Trimming stripped 5 bases from V and 2 bases from J, with 14 bases between. The CDR3 consists of 15 residues.

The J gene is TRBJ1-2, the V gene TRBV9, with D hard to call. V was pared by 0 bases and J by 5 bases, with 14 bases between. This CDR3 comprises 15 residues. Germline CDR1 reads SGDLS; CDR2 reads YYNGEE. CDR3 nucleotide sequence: TGTGCCAGCAGCGTAGGCAGCGGGAACGTATATGGCTACACCTTC. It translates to CASSVGSGNVYGYTF.

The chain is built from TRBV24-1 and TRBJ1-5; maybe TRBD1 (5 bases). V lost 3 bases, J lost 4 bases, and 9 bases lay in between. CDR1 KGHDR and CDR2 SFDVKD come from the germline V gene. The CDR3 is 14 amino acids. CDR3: CATSDGGRNQPQHF. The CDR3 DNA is TGTGCCACCAGTGATGGGGGGAGGAATCAGCCCCAGCATTTT.

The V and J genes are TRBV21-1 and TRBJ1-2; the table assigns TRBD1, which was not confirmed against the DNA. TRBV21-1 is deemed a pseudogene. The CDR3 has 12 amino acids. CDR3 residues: CASGQGAMGYTF. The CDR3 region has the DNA TGTGCCAGTGGACAGGGGGCGATGGGCTACACCTTC.